One sample yielded the 25 T cell receptor beta chains listed below, sequenced in a study of early stage breast cancer tumors. TCRdb keeps only in-frame clones here, not all; method: immunoSEQ multiplex PCR. Among some 75,000 clones, 65% to 80% were seen once, and the ten largest hold approximately 3.7%. The sequencing input was blood. The receptor source for this set is a person aged 55 to 70 with breast cancer.

V usage is TRBV27 and J usage is TRBJ2-3; weak D call: TRBD2 (6 bases). The CDR3 runs to 15 residues. Germline CDR1 MNHEY, CDR2 SMNVEV (reference sequence). Trimming took 8 bases from V and 2 from J, leaving 17 bases between them. CDR3 coding DNA: TGTGCCAGCTCACCCGGGAGCAGATCCACAGATACGCAGTATTTT. This sequence encodes CASSPGSRSTDTQYF.

V usage is TRBV11-2 and J usage is TRBJ2-7; TRBD2 agrees at 8 bases. Germline V gene lookup returns CDR1 SGHAT and CDR2 FQNNGV. The CDR3 totals 16 residues. Trimming took 0 bases from V and 4 from J; bases not matched to a gene: 8. The CDR3 loop is CASSLDMAGGAYEQYF. CDR3 bases: TGTGCCAGCAGCTTAGATATGGCGGGAGGAGCATACGAGCAGTACTTC.

In this sample, this clone turned up a few times. The chain has TRBV28 and TRBJ1-2; 9 bases line up with TRBD1. Germline V gene sequence: CDR1 MDHEN, CDR2 SYDVKM. Trimming removed 7 bases from V and 3 bases from J; junction bases left unmatched: 6. This CDR3 region has 14 residues. The CDR3 loop is CASKGQGEYYGYTF. The CDR3 DNA is TGTGCCAGCAAGGGACAGGGCGAATACTATGGCTACACCTTC.

The chain uses TRBV30 and TRBJ2-3; 7 bases line up with TRBD2. There are 14 residues in the CDR3. Germline CDR1 and CDR2: GTSNPN and SVGIG (reference sequence). V was pared by 0 bases and J by 3 bases, with 3 bases of the junction left unmatched. CDR3: CAWSVRRGTDTQYF. The DNA for the CDR3 is TGTGCCTGGAGTGTCCGGCGGGGGACAGATACGCAGTATTTT.

The chain joins TRBV10-3 to TRBJ2-7; weak D call: TRBD2 (5 bases). CDR1 and CDR2 (germline): ENHRY, SYGVKD. V lost 4 bases, J lost 1 base, and 14 bases lay in between. This CDR3 spans 15 amino acids. The CDR3 DNA reads as TGTGCCATCAGTGGGGGTCCCAGGAGGTCCTACGAGCAGTACTTC. It codes for CAISGGPRRSYEQYF.

The chain carries TRBV7-9 and TRBJ1-3, with TRBD1 identical over 7 bases. After removal of 0 bases from V and 7 bases from J, the junction contained 9 bases not matched to a gene. Germline loops: CDR1 SEHNR, CDR2 FQNEAQ (reference sequence). The CDR3 runs to 16 residues. The CDR3 DNA reads TGTGCCAGCAGCTTAGCGGGACAGACTGTTTGGAACACCATATATTTT. Residues: CASSLAGQTVWNTIYF.

This clone has only a few counts. The chain has TRBV10-2 and TRBJ2-7; D gene unclear. V was shortened by 8 bases and J by 3 bases, with 11 bases between the two germline ends. Germline lookup yields CDR1 WSHSY and CDR2 SAAADI. This CDR3 is 12 amino acids long. The CDR3 DNA reads as TGCGCCAGCCCTAGACCTGGCTACGAGCAGTACTTC. Its translation: CASPRPGYEQYF.

This chain joins TRBV5-6 and TRBJ2-7; TRBD2 agrees at 8 bases. Germline V gene lookup returns CDR1 SGHDT and CDR2 YYEEEE. Trimming cost V 3 bases and J 7 bases; bases outside gene matches: 12. CDR3 length equals 15 residues. CDR3 coding DNA: TGTGCCAGCAGCTCACTCGCCAGCGGGAGTGATGAGCAGTACTTC. Translation: CASSSLASGSDEQYF.

The rearrangement joins TRBV7-9 to TRBJ1-1; tentative D call: TRBD1 (5 bases). Trimming removed 3 bases at V and 4 bases at J, with 12 bases between. The V gene's germline CDR1 is SEHNR and CDR2 FQNEAQ (reference sequence). The CDR3 covers 14 residues. CDR3 protein: CASSFLRVGTEAFF. CDR3 sequence (DNA): TGTGCCAGCAGCTTCCTCAGGGTGGGCACTGAAGCTTTCTTT.

This chain joins TRBV2 and TRBJ2-3; TRBD2 aligns across 12 bases. This CDR3 has 15 amino acids. The V and J ends lost 4 bases and 8 bases, in that order; junction bases with no gene match: 7. CDR1 is SNHLY, CDR2 FYNNEI, per germline. DNA of the CDR3: TGTGCCAGCAGTGGGGCTAGCGGGGGGGCGGGTACGCAGTATTTT. The encoded protein is CASSGASGGAGTQYF.

J is TRBJ1-5 and V is TRBV28; D perhaps matches TRBD1 (5 bases). Germline V lookup: CDR1 MDHEN, CDR2 SYDVKM. The CDR3 length is 15 residues. V was pared by 1 base and J by 8 bases, with 15 bases between. The CDR3 reads CASSLLGVGSKPQHF. The CDR3 nucleotides are TGTGCCAGCAGTTTATTAGGGGTCGGTAGTAAGCCCCAGCATTTT.

The genes are TRBV30 and TRBJ2-7; TRBD1 agrees at 9 bases. V shed 3 bases and J 6 bases; nucleotides not matched to a gene: 9. This CDR3 has 14 residues. CDR1 is GTSNPN, CDR2 SVGIG, per germline (reference sequence). CDR3: CAWSYGDRVAEQYF. In DNA, the CDR3 is TGTGCCTGGAGCTACGGGGACAGGGTAGCCGAGCAGTACTTC.

The chain links TRBV18 to TRBJ1-6; 7 nucleotides match TRBD1. This CDR3 contains 16 residues. Trimming removed 4 bases from V and 5 bases from J; junction bases left unmatched: 8. The V gene's germline CDR1 is KGHSH and CDR2 LQKENI. Here the CDR3 DNA reads TGTGCCAGCTCACTAAAATCGGGACAGCATAATTCACCCCTCCACTTT. Its translation: CASSLKSGQHNSPLHF.

The chain has TRBV9 and TRBJ2-2; tentative D call: TRBD1 (5 bases). Germline V gene sequence: CDR1 SGDLS, CDR2 YYNGEE. V lost 2 bases, J lost 3 bases, and 17 bases lay in between. There are 17 residues in the CDR3. The CDR3: CASSVDAGPRYTGELFF. The CDR3 region has the DNA TGTGCCAGCAGCGTGGATGCAGGGCCGCGTTACACCGGGGAGCTGTTTTTT.

This chain uses TRBV5-1 with TRBJ1-3, with D possibly TRBD1 on 6 matching bases. This CDR3 comprises 17 residues. V lost 4 bases and J lost 2, with 19 bases in between. Germline V lookup: CDR1 SGHRS, CDR2 YFSETQ. The CDR3 DNA sequence: TGCGCCAGCAGCGGCTACTTAAGCGGGGGCCCTGGAAACACCATATATTTT. Translating it yields CASSGYLSGGPGNTIYF.

Only one count was recorded for this clone. CDR3 loop: CASSQGMGGRDRAYEQYF. The CDR3 DNA sequence: TGCGCCAGCAGCCAAGGGATGGGGGGTCGGGACAGGGCTTACGAGCAGTACTTC. The chain joins TRBV4-3 to TRBJ2-7, with 9 bases identical to TRBD1. From germline, CDR1 is LGHNA and CDR2 YSLEER. V shed 1 base and J 4 bases; nucleotides not matched to a gene: 14. This CDR3 region has 18 residues.

This chain connects TRBV5-1 to TRBJ2-6; no clear D. The germline V gene has CDR1 SGHRS and CDR2 YFSETQ. The CDR3 has 16 residues. Trimming stripped 1 base from V and 0 bases from J, with 8 bases between. CDR3 region: CASSLTASSGANVLTF. The CDR3 DNA sequence: TGCGCCAGCAGCTTGACGGCTAGCTCTGGGGCCAACGTCCTGACTTTC.

DNA for the CDR3: TGTGCCAGCAGGCAGGGGGCGAATGAGCAGTTCTTC. Encoded protein: CASRQGANEQFF. The chain couples TRBV2 to TRBJ2-1, with 8 bases identical to TRBD1. Per the germline V gene, CDR1 is SNHLY and CDR2 is FYNNEI. The CDR3 sequence is 12 residues long. Unmatched junction bases numbered 2, after V lost 6 bases and J lost 7 bases. Variable domain in full (rest from reference TRBV2 and TRBJ2-1): EPEVTQTPSHQVTQMGQEVILRCVPISNHLYFYWYRQILGQKVEFLVSFYNNEISEKSEIFDDQFSVERPDGSNFTLKIRSTKLEDSAMYFCASRQGANEQFFGPGTRLTVL.

There are a few counts of this clone. CDR3 in amino acids: CASSSGTTEKLFF. The CDR3 nucleotides read TGTGCCAGCAGCTCTGGGACAACTGAAAAACTGTTTTTT. J is TRBJ1-4 and V is TRBV7-9; D is possibly TRBD1 (6 bases). CDR1 and CDR2 (germline): SEHNR, FQNEAQ (reference sequence). The CDR3 contains 13 residues. Trimming pared 4 bases from V and 7 bases from J, leaving 10 bases between.

The rearrangement uses TRBV7-8 and TRBJ2-7, with D perhaps assigned TRBD1 or TRBD2 (6 bases each). This CDR3 is 15 amino acids long. V was trimmed by 5 bases and J by 1 base, leaving 15 bases between them. Germline CDR1 reads SGHVS; CDR2 reads FQNEAQ. CDR3 nucleotides: TGTGCCAGCAGCCAAGAGGGGGGCAGGTCCTACGAGCAGTACTTC. Its translation is CASSQEGGRSYEQYF.

V gene TRBV11-2 combines with J gene TRBJ2-3; D is unclear. V dropped 5 bases and J dropped 6 bases, with 12 bases sitting between them. This CDR3 contains 13 residues. Germline V gene data show CDR1 as SGHAT and CDR2 as FQNNGV. The CDR3 protein is CASSPRFVDTQYF. In nucleotides, the CDR3 is TGTGCCAGCAGCCCACGCTTCGTGGATACGCAGTATTTT.

The gene calls are TRBV28 and TRBJ1-5; D call uncertain. Germline assignment: CDR1 MDHEN and CDR2 SYDVKM. This CDR3 spans 14 amino acids. V lost 3 bases and J lost 0, with 6 bases in between. The DNA of the CDR3 is TGTGCCAGCAGTTTTGGGGATAGCAATCAGCCCCAGCATTTT. This gives the protein CASSFGDSNQPQHF.

This clone was found once. The CDR3 sequence: CASSLLTGGTGELFF. CDR3 in DNA: TGCGCCAGCAGCTTGCTCACAGGGGGTACCGGGGAGCTGTTTTTT. The genes are TRBV5-1 and TRBJ2-2; 8 bases align to TRBD1. Germline V gene lookup returns CDR1 SGHRS and CDR2 YFSETQ. The CDR3 is made up of 15 amino acids. The V and J ends lost 1 base and 5 bases, in that order; junction bases with no gene match: 4.

The chain recombines TRBV7-9 with TRBJ2-6; D gene uncertain. The V gene lost 1 base and the J gene lost 0 bases, with 4 bases spanning the gap. The CDR3 sequence is 15 residues long. Germline V CDR1 and CDR2: SEHNR, FQNEAQ (reference sequence). The CDR3 is CASSLVGSGANVLTF. CDR3 nucleotide sequence: TGTGCCAGCAGCTTAGTGGGCTCTGGGGCCAACGTCCTGACTTTC.

Comments on this clone: Compared with germline, one end of the junction differs, possibly owing to a read error. This chain joins TRBV30 and TRBJ2-7; 9 bases are shared with TRBD1. CDR1 and CDR2 (germline): GTSNPN, SVGIG (reference sequence). This CDR3 contains 11 residues. CDR3 DNA: TGTGCCTGGAGAGAACAGGGGGCAGCGCACTTC. Its protein product is CAWREQGAAHF.